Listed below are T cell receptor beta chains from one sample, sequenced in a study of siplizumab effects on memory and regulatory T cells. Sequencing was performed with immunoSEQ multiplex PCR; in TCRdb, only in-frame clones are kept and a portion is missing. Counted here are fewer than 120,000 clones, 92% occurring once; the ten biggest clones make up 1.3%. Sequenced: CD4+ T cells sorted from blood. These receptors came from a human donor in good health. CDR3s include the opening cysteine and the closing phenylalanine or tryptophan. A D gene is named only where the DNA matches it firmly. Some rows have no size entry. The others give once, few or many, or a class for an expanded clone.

TGTGCCAGCAGCACGAGGGGGAAGGGGACCACTGAAGCTTTCTTT CASSTRGKGTTEAFF TRBJ1-1 . . TRBV7-8
TGTGCCAGCAGTGAAGCCGGGTGGGCGGTGCAAGAGACCCAGTACTTC CASSEAGWAVQETQYF TRBJ2-5 . . TRBV6-1
TGTGCCAGCAGCTTAGTGGAACCAGGGACTTATGTAGATACGCAGTATTTT CASSLVEPGTYVDTQYF TRBJ2-3 . . TRBV7-6
TGTGCCAGCAGCTTGGGAGGGAGGGGCACTGAAGCTTTCTTT CASSLGGRGTEAFF TRBJ1-1 . . TRBV5-6
TGTGCCACCAGCAGAGGTGGGGGCAGCGCTAACTATGGCTACACCTTC CATSRGGGSANYGYTF TRBJ1-2 . . TRBV15
TGTGCCAGTAGTAAAACCGATCTTGGAGAGACCCAGTACTTC CASSKTDLGETQYF TRBJ2-5 . . TRBV19
TGCAGCGTGGCGAGGACAGGCGGGCGCTACACCTTC CSVARTGGRYTF TRBJ1-2 TRBD1 once TRBV29-1
TGTGCCAGCAGCTTGGAGGTAGATACGCAGTATTTT CASSLEVDTQYF TRBJ2-3 . . TRBV5-5
TGTGCCAGCAGCTCCCCCGGCGGCACTAGCGGGAGGGCAGGAGAGACCCAGTACTTC CASSSPGGTSGRAGETQYF TRBJ2-5 TRBD2 . TRBV5-6
TGTGCCAGCAGCCCAGGGTCCTATGGCTACACCTTC CASSPGSYGYTF TRBJ1-2 . . TRBV6-5
TGTGCCAGCAATTTCGGGAGCAATCAGCCCCAGCATTTT CASNFGSNQPQHF TRBJ1-5 . . TRBV2
TGCGCCAGCAGCCCAGAGAGCTCCTATAATTCACCCCTCCACTTT CASSPESSYNSPLHF TRBJ1-6 . few TRBV5-1
TGTGCCAGCAGTGACCCAAACTACGAGCAGTACTTC CASSDPNYEQYF TRBJ2-7 . . TRBV6-1
TGCGCCAGCAGTGAGTCGCGACGGGACACCGGGGAGCTGTTTTTT CASSESRRDTGELFF TRBJ2-2 . . TRBV10-1
TGTGCCAGCAGTGAGGAAAGGGGATCTGGAAACACCATATATTTT CASSEERGSGNTIYF TRBJ1-3 . . TRBV2
TGTGCCAGCAGCTCGACACAGGGTCCTGACACTGAAGCTTTCTTT CASSSTQGPDTEAFF TRBJ1-1 . . TRBV11-1
TGTGCCAGCAGTGCAGGGGGCACGACTAATGAAAAACTGTTTTTT CASSAGGTTNEKLFF TRBJ1-4 TRBD1 . TRBV25-1
TGTGCCAGTAGTACCACTAGCGGGAGAACGAACAATGAGCAGTTCTTC CASSTTSGRTNNEQFF TRBJ2-1 TRBD2 . TRBV19
TGTGCCAGCAGCCCTTGGCCGCAGACTAGCGGCGAGTTCAATGAGCAGTTCTTC CASSPWPQTSGEFNEQFF TRBJ2-1 TRBD2 . TRBV5-8
TGTGCCAGCAGATCGGGGTTAAGGGAAAAACTGTTTTTT CASRSGLREKLFF TRBJ1-4 . . TRBV5-6
TGTGCCAGCAGCACCGGGCGGGTAGGTCAGCCCCAGCATTTT CASSTGRVGQPQHF TRBJ1-5 . . TRBV7-9
TGTGCCAGCAGCGACGTGGGCTGGGGGACGCAGTATTTT CASSDVGWGTQYF TRBJ2-3 . . TRBV7-2
TGTGCCAGCAGCTTACGGGCAGGGGAGGAGACCCAGTACTTC CASSLRAGEETQYF TRBJ2-5 . once TRBV7-9
TGTGCCAGTAGTATGGGAGGATATGGCTACACCTTC CASSMGGYGYTF TRBJ1-2 . . TRBV19
TGTGCCAGCAGTGGACGACAGGGGAAGGGTACTGAAGCTTTCTTT CASSGRQGKGTEAFF TRBJ1-1 TRBD1 . TRBV6-1
TGTGCCAGCTCGGAAGGGACAGCTAGCAATCAGCCCCAGCATTTT CASSEGTASNQPQHF TRBJ1-5 TRBD1 few TRBV18
TGTGCTAGCAGCTTAGGGGGCAGCTGGGCGGGCGATACGCAGTATTTT CASSLGGSWAGDTQYF TRBJ2-3 TRBD1 . TRBV7-7
TGCGCCAGCAGCTTGGAGGGGTCCCTGAGGGGAGAGACCCAGTACTTC CASSLEGSLRGETQYF TRBJ2-5 . . TRBV5-1
TGTGCCACCAGCCCGCCCGCTCAGCCCCAGCATTTT CATSPPAQPQHF TRBJ1-5 . once TRBV15
TGTGCCAGCTCACCACCCAGCGGGGGCTACACAGATACGCAGTATTTT CASSPPSGGYTDTQYF TRBJ2-3 TRBD2 . TRBV18
TGCAGCGTGGGAGGTCCCTCCTACGAGCAGTACTTC CSVGGPSYEQYF TRBJ2-7 . . TRBV29-1
TGTGCCAGCACGGTCAGCGGACCCTCCTATGGCCACACCTTC CASTVSGPSYGHTF TRBJ1-2 . . TRBV6-1
TGCGCCAGCAGCTCAGGACAGAAAGATCAGCCCCAGCATTTT CASSSGQKDQPQHF TRBJ1-5 . . TRBV5-1
TGCGCCAGCAGCCTCCACAGGGGACAGGGGAACACTGAAGCTTTCTTT CASSLHRGQGNTEAFF TRBJ1-1 TRBD1 . TRBV5-1
TGTGCCAGCAGTCGGGAGCCTCACTATGGCTACACCTTC CASSREPHYGYTF TRBJ1-2 . . TRBV6-5
TGTGCCAGCAGCTTAGGATTCTCTAGCGGGGGAGAGACCCAGTACTTC CASSLGFSSGGETQYF TRBJ2-5 TRBD2 . TRBV7-2
TGTGCCAGCAGTTACTCCGGGACTAGCGGTTCCTACGAGCAGTACTTC CASSYSGTSGSYEQYF TRBJ2-7 TRBD2 . TRBV6-5
TGTGCCAGCAGCGGCCCTAGCGGGAGGCGGGTAGCAGATACGCAGTATTTT CASSGPSGRRVADTQYF TRBJ2-3 TRBD2 . TRBV7-9
TGTGCTAGCAGCCTCGGACACCCCAACACCGGGGAGCTGTTTTTT CASSLGHPNTGELFF TRBJ2-2 . once TRBV7-7
TGTGCCAGCAGTTCGTCAGGGACCACCGGGGAGCTGTTTTTT CASSSSGTTGELFF TRBJ2-2 . . TRBV28
TGTGCCAGCAGTAAGTCAGGGGCCACTGAAGCTTTCTTT CASSKSGATEAFF TRBJ1-1 . . TRBV6-5
TGTGCCAGCCTTGACTGGGGGAGTGAGACCCAGTACTTC CASLDWGSETQYF TRBJ2-5 . . TRBV2
TGTGCCAGCAGCTTAACGCTCCCAGGGAGCTCCTACAATGAGCAGTTCTTC CASSLTLPGSSYNEQFF TRBJ2-1 . . TRBV7-3
TGCGCCAGCAGCCTCACTGGGGGGACAGGGATACGAAAACTGTTTTTT CASSLTGGTGIRKLFF TRBJ1-4 TRBD1 . TRBV5-1
TGTGCCAGCAGCCGGAGGGGGGTTCGGACTGAAGCTTTCTTT CASSRRGVRTEAFF TRBJ1-1 . . TRBV5-6
TGTGCCAGCATCCAGGGGAATCACGGGGAGCTGTTTTTT CASIQGNHGELFF TRBJ2-2 . . TRBV2
TGTGCCAGCAGCCCTCCGGGAAGTAGCACCGGGGAGCTGTTTTTT CASSPPGSSTGELFF TRBJ2-2 . . TRBV9
TGTGCCAGCAGCACTAGCGGTCAGGGGTCCTACGAGCAGTACTTC CASSTSGQGSYEQYF TRBJ2-7 TRBD2 . TRBV28
TGTGCCAGCAGCGTAGTCCGGGGAGCGGGAGAAGTCTACGAGCAGTACTTC CASSVVRGAGEVYEQYF TRBJ2-7 TRBD2 . TRBV9
TGCGCCAGCAGCTCCGGGGGGGCGGTAGCTGAAGCTTTCTTT CASSSGGAVAEAFF TRBJ1-1 . . TRBV5-1
TGTGCCAGCTCACCACGGCAGGGCACCCAAGAGACCCAGTACTTC CASSPRQGTQETQYF TRBJ2-5 . . TRBV18
TGTGCCAGCAGCTTATTGGGGGACAGCCCTACCAATCAGCCCCAGCATTTT CASSLLGDSPTNQPQHF TRBJ1-5 TRBD1 once TRBV11-2
TGTGCCAGCAGTGTCGGAGCGGGCGCCTCCTACGAGCAGTACTTC CASSVGAGASYEQYF TRBJ2-7 . . TRBV2
TGTGCCAGCAGCGTAGGTGTTAGCGGAGACTACGAGCAGTACTTC CASSVGVSGDYEQYF TRBJ2-7 . . TRBV9
TGTGCCAGCACAGTGGGGGACAGCTCCTACAATGAGCAGTTCTTC CASTVGDSSYNEQFF TRBJ2-1 TRBD1 . TRBV25-1
TGTGCCAGCAGTGAAGGACAGCTACGCTCTGGAAACACCATATATTTT CASSEGQLRSGNTIYF TRBJ1-3 . . TRBV6-1
TGTGCCAGCAGCTTAGGGGTTGCTAGGGAGCAGTTCTTC CASSLGVAREQFF TRBJ2-1 . . TRBV7-9